The clone carrying this TCR beta chain was recorded many times. The data stem from a study of Graves' ophthalmopathy and Graves' hyperthyroidism. About the study: Specimen type is peripheral blood, obtained at initial diagnosis before any treatment.

TCR beta CDR3 amplification used RNA transcripts. RT-PCR in the first round used HTBI primers; a second-round multiplex PCR followed. TCRdb reprocessed the multiplex PCR reads with MiXCR, giving one entry per CDR3 protein. The sample has about 500,000 distinct CDR3 sequences; roughly 14% are singletons. The V end lost 3 bases, the J end lost 3 bases, and 14 bases lay between the germline ends. CDR1 DFQATT and CDR2 SNEGSKA come from the germline V gene (reference sequence). The CDR3 consists of 15 residues. Moderate-to-severe activity, CAS at least 3, NOSPECS at least 4 and duration under 3 months characterized donors with ophthalmopathy. Orbital computed tomography and thyroid ultrasound, along with TRAb, serum thyroxine and clinical symptoms, underpinned diagnosis.

The V gene is TRBV20-1, the J gene TRBJ2-2; maybe TRBD2 (5 bases). The TCR comes from a woman aged 30 to 39 with Graves' ophthalmopathy. The material sequenced was blood. CDR3 DNA sequence: TGCAGTGCTAGGTCGGTGGGAGCGGACACCGGGGAGCTGTTTTTT. Its protein product is CSARSVGADTGELFF.